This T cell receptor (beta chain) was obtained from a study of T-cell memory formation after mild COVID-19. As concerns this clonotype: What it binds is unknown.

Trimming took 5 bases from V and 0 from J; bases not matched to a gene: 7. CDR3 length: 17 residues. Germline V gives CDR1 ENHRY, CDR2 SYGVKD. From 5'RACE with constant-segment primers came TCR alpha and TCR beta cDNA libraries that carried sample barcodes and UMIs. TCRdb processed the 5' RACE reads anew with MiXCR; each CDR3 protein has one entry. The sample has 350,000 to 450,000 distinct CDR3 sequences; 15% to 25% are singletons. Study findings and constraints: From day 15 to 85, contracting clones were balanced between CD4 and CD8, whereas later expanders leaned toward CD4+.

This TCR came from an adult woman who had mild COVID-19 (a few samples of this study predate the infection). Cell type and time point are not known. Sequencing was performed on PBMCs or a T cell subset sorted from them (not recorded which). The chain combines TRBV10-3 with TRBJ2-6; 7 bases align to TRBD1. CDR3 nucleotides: TGTGCCATCAGTCCTGAGGGGGCCGACTCTGGGGCCAACGTCCTGACTTTC. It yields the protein CAISPEGADSGANVLTF.